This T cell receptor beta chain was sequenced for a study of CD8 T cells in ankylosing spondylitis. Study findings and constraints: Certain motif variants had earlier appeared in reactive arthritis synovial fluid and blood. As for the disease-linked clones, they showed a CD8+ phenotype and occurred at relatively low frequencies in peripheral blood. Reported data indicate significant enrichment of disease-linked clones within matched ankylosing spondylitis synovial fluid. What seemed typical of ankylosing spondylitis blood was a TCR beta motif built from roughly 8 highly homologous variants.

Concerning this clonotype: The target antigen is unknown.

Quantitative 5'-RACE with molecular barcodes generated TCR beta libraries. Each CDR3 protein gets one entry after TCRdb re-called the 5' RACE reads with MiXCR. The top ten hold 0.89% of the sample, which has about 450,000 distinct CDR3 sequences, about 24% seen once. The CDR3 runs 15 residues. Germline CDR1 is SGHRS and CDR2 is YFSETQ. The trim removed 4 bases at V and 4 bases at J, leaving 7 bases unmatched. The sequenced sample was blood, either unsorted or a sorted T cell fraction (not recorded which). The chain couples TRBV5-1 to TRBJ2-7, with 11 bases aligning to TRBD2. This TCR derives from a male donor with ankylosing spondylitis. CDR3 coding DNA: TGCGCCAGCAGCCCGGTGGTAGCGGGAGGGTACGAGCAGTACTTC. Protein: CASSPVVAGGYEQYF.